This T cell receptor beta chain was obtained from a study of PD-L1 blockade in urothelial cancer. The CDR3 has 15 residues. Germline V gene sequence: CDR1 SGHTA, CDR2 FQGNSA. The V gene end was trimmed by 4 bases and the J gene end by 2 bases; junction bases not matched to a gene: 4. What went into each PCR as a spike was synthetic TCR analog templates. Profiling relied on immunoSEQ multiplex PCR, and the TCRdb table lists in-frame clones only, not all of them. The sample yields over 100,000 clones, 70% to 85% seen once. Regarding time point: pretreatment peripheral blood. The study enrolled patients with locally advanced or metastatic urothelial carcinoma.

V is TRBV7-2 and J is TRBJ2-3, with 9 bases identical to TRBD2. The clonotype was recovered from a man between 45 and 60 years old with urothelial cancer. The sequenced sample was PBMCs, obtained around atezolizumab (anti-PD-L1) treatment. CDR3 sequence: CASSSGTSSTDTQYF. CDR3 nucleotide sequence: TGTGCCAGCAGCTCCGGGACTAGCTCCACAGATACGCAGTATTTT.